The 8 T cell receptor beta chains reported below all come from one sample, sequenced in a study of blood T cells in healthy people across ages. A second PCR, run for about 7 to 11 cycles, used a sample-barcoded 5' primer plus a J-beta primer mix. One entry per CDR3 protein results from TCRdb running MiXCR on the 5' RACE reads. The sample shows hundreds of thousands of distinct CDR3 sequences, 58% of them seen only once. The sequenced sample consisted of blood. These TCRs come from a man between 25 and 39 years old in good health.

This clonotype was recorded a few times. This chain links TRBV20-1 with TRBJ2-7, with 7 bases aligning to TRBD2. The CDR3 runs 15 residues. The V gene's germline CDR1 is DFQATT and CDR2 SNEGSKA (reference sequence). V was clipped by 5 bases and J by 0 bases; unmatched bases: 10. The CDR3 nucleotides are TGCAGTGCTGCTAGACTAGCCTCCCTCTCCTACGAGCAGTACTTC. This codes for CSAARLASLSYEQYF.

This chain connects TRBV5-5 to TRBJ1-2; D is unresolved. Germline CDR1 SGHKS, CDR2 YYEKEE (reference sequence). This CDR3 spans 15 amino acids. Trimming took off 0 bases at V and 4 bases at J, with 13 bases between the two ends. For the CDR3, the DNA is TGTGCCAGCAGCTTGGCACCGGGAGGGCCCTATGGCTACACCTTC. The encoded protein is CASSLAPGGPYGYTF. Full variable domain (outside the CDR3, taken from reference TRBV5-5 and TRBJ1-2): DAGVTQSPTHLIKTRGQQVTLRCSPISGHKSVSWYQQVLGQGPQFIFQYYEKEERGRGNFPDRFSARQFPNYSSELNVNALLLGDSALYLCASSLAPGGPYGYTFGSGTRLTVV.

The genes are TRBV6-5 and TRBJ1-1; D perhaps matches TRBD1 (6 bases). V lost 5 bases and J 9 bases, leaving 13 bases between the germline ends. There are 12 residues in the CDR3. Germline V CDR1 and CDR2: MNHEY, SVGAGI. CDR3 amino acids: CASSLRGAQAFF. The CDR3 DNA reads TGTGCCAGCAGTCTCAGGGGAGCTCAAGCTTTCTTT.

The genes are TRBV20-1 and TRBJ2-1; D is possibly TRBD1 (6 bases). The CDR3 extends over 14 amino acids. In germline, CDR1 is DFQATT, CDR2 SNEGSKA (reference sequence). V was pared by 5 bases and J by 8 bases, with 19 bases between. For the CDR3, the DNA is TGCAGTGCTCACAGGGCCCTGCCCTTCGATGAGCAGTTCTTC. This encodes CSAHRALPFDEQFF.

CDR3: CASSQGGAGFDDEQFF. The DNA for the CDR3 is TGTGCCAGCAGCCAGGGAGGAGCAGGGTTTGATGATGAGCAGTTCTTC. The V gene is TRBV7-2, the J gene TRBJ2-1, with TRBD2 as a possible D gene (6 bases). Germline CDR1 SGHTA, CDR2 FQGNSA. This CDR3 is 16 amino acids long. Trimming cost V 5 bases and J 8 bases, with 22 bases left between them. Full variable domain (remainder filled in from reference TRBV7-2 and TRBJ2-1): GAGVSQSPSNKVTEKGKDVELRCDPISGHTALYWYRQSLGQGLEFLIYFQGNSAPDKSGLPSDRFSAERTGGSVSTLTIQRTQQEDSAVYLCASSQGGAGFDDEQFFGPGTRLTVL.

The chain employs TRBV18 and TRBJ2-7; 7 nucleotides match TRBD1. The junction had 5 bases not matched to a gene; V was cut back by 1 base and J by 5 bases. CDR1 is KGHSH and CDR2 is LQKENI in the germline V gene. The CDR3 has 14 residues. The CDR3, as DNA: TGTGCCAGCTCACCACTCACAGGGGAGAACGAGCAGTACTTC. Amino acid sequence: CASSPLTGENEQYF.

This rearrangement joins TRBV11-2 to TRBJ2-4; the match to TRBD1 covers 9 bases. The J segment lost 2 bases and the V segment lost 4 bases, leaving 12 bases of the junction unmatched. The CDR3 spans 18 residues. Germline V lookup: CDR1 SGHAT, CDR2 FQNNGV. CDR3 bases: TGTGCCAGCAGCTCGATACGGGACAGGGAGAGAACCAAAAACATTCAGTACTTC. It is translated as CASSSIRDRERTKNIQYF. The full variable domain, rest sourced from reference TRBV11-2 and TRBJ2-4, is EAGVAQSPRYKIIEKRQSVAFWCNPISGHATLYWYQQILGQGPKLLIQFQNNGVVDDSQLPKDRFSAERLKGVDSTLKIQPAKLEDSAVYLCASSSIRDRERTKNIQYFGAGTRLSVL.

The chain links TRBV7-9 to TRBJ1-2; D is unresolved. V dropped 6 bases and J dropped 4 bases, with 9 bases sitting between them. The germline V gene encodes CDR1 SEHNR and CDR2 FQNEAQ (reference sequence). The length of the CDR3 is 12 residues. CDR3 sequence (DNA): TGTGCCAGCAGTCAGGAGAGCTATGGCTACACCTTC. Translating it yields CASSQESYGYTF.